This TCR beta chain was captured by sequencing in a study of cytomegalovirus exposure and HLA in healthy donors. Findings of the study overall: Testing in vitro showed three CMV-associated chains specific for CMV antigens. Among TCR beta chains, those listed as cytomegalovirus-associated numbered over 150.

This CDR3 region has 16 residues. Trimming took 1 base from V and 7 from J; bases not matched to a gene: 8. Germline V gene data show CDR1 as SGHTA and CDR2 as FQGNSA. Both 60 Vbeta primers and 13 Jbeta primers went into the PCR. Original methodology: Per a later analysis, the number of unique TCR beta chains was about 80 million, of which 9 million to 12 million were shared. TCRdb's table, derived via immunoSEQ multiplex PCR, lists solely in-frame clones and lacks some. V and J calls plus clone size are reproduced from that table; the DNA served to infer D and trimming. This sample has roughly 140,000 clones, with roughly 80% found just once. Turning to this clone: No antigen is known for it.

Sequencing input: PBMCs. This sequence joins TRBV7-2 and TRBJ2-7, with 12 bases that match TRBD1. The TCR comes from a woman aged 45-60 years in good health and CMV-seropositive. CDR3 residues: CASSLVRGQGAGEQYF. Written as DNA, the CDR3 is TGTGCCAGCAGCTTAGTAAGGGGACAGGGGGCGGGAGAGCAGTACTTC.